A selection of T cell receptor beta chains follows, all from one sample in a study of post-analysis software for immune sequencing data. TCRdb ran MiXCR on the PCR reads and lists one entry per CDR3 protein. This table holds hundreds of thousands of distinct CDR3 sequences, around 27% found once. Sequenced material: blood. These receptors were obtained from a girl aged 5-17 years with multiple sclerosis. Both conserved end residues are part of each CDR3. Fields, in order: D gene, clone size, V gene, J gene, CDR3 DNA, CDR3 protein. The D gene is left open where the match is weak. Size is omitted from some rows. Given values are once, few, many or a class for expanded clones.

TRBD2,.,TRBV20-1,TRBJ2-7,TGCAGTGCTAGAGGTAGACTAGCGGGATCTTACGAGCAGTACTTC,CSARGRLAGSYEQYF
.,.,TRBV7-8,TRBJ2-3,TGTGCCAGCAGCTCCCAGCGGAGCACAGATACGCAGTATTTT,CASSSQRSTDTQYF
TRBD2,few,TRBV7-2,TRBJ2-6,TGTGCCAGCAGCTTAAGTGTTCCTAGCGGGGGGATCTCTGGGGCCAACGTCCTGACTTTC,CASSLSVPSGGISGANVLTF
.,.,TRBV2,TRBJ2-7,TGTGCCAGCAGTGAATGGGGGCTGTCCTACGAGCAGTACTTC,CASSEWGLSYEQYF
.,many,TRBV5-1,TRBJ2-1,TGCGCCAGCAGCTTGGGGCAGTCCTACAATGAGCAGTTCTTC,CASSLGQSYNEQFF
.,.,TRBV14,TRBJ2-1,TGTGCCAGCAGCCAAGATATCCGGAAGCAGTTCTTC,CASSQDIRKQFF
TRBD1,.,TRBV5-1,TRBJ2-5,TGCGCCAGCAGCCCAGGACAGGAGAGGAAGACCCAGTACTTC,CASSPGQERKTQYF
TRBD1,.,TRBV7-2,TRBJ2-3,TGTGCCTGCAGCTTAGTCCCGGACAGGGGGCGTTCAGTCCCCGATACGCAGTATTTT,CACSLVPDRGRSVPDTQYF
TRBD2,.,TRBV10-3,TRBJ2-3,TGTGCCATCCGAGGACTAGCGGGGGGCAGCCGCCATAGCACAGATACGCAGTATTTT,CAIRGLAGGSRHSTDTQYF
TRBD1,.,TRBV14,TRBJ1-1,TGTGCCAGCAGGGGCACAGGGGACACGCATGGCACTGAAGCTTTCTTT,CASRGTGDTHGTEAFF
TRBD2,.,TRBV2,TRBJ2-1,TGTGCCAGCAAGATGGGGGGGGGCTCCTACAATGAGCAGTTCTTC,CASKMGGGSYNEQFF
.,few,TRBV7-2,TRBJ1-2,TGTGCCAGCAGCCGGCTCCAAAACTATGGCTACACCTTC,CASSRLQNYGYTF
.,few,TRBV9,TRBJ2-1,TGTGCCAGCAGCGTAGGTGTTTACAATGAGCAGTTCTTC,CASSVGVYNEQFF
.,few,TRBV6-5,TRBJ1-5,TGTGCCAGCAGACCCCATCCCGCGGCTGGCAATCAGCCCCAGCATTTT,CASRPHPAAGNQPQHF
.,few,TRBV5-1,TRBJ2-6,TGCGCCAGCAGCTTACGGACCTTCTCTGGGGCCAACGTCCTGACTTTC,CASSLRTFSGANVLTF
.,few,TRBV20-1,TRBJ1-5,TGCAGTGCTCCAGACAGCGGCAATCAGCCCCAGCATTTT,CSAPDSGNQPQHF
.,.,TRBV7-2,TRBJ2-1,TGTGCCAGCAGCCTAGGGTCTATCGGCAGGGCGGGCAATGAGCAGTTCTTC,CASSLGSIGRAGNEQFF
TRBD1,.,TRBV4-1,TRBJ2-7,TGCGCCAGCAGCCAAGGGCCGGGACAGGAGACCTACGAGCAGTACTTC,CASSQGPGQETYEQYF
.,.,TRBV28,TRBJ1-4,TGTGCCAGCCTAGGGGGTAGGGAGGTTGAAAAACTGTTTTTT,CASLGGREVEKLFF
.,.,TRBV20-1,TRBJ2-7,TGCAGTGCCTGGGATCGATCTAAATCCTACGAGCAGTACTTC,CSAWDRSKSYEQYF
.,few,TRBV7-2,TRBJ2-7,TGTGCCAGCAGCTTAGGCTCAGCGCCTGCCTACGAGCAGTACTTC,CASSLGSAPAYEQYF
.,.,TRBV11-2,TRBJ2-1,TGTGCCAGCAGCCCAGATGTAGGGGGGCCCGGGGAGCAGTTCTTC,CASSPDVGGPGEQFF
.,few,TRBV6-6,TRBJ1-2,TGTGCCAGCAGTCCCCCCCCAGGAGTCCCCCCGAACTATGGCTACACCTTC,CASSPPPGVPPNYGYTF
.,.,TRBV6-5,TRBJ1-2,TGTGCCAGCAGTTATGGGCAGGCCTACTATGGCTACACCTTC,CASSYGQAYYGYTF
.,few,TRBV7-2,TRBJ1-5,TGTGCCAGCAGCTCGCGCCGTGGTGACAATCAGCCCCAGCATTTT,CASSSRRGDNQPQHF
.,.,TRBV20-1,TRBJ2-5,TGCAGTGCTCCAATAGGGGGGATGGAGACCCAGTACTTC,CSAPIGGMETQYF
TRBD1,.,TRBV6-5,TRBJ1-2,TGTGCCAGCAGGACTGGACAGGGAAACTATGGCTACACCTTC,CASRTGQGNYGYTF
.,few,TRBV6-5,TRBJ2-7,TGTGCCAGCAGCCGGGACACCCTTACCTACGAGCAGTACTTC,CASSRDTLTYEQYF
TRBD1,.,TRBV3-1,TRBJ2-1,TGTGCCAGCAGCCGATTGGGGACAGGGAAATACAATGAGCAGTTCTTC,CASSRLGTGKYNEQFF
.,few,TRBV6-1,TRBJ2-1,TGTGCCAGCAGTGAAGCGAGGGTATCTGAGCAGTTCTTC,CASSEARVSEQFF
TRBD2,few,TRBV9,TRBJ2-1,TGTGCCAGCAGCGTAGGGGCGACTAGCTTCCGAGAGACCCAGTTCTTC,CASSVGATSFRETQFF
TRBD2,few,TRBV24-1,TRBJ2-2,TGTGCCACCAGTGACCGGACTAGGGTTCCCGGGGAGCTGTTTTTT,CATSDRTRVPGELFF
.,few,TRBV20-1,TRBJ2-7,TGCAGTGCCCTCCGGGCCACATACGAGCAGTACTTC,CSALRATYEQYF
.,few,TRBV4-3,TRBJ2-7,TGCGCCAGCAGCCAAGACAGGGGCGGAGGCTACGAGCAGTACTTC,CASSQDRGGGYEQYF
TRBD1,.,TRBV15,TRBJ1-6,TGTGCCACCAGCAGACGCACCGGGACAGGGAATTCACCCCTCCACTTT,CATSRRTGTGNSPLHF
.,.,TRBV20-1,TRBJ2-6,TGCAGTGCCATACTCTATAGGGACGGCTCCTCTGGGGCCAACGTCCTGACTTTC,CSAILYRDGSSGANVLTF
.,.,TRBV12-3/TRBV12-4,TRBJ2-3,TGTGCCAGCAGGAGGGGGACCCCAGATACGCAGTATTTT,CASRRGTPDTQYF
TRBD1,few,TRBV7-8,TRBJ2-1,TGTGCCAGCAGCCTTATCTCAGGGGGTGAGCAGTTCTTC,CASSLISGGEQFF
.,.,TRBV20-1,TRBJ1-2,TGCAGTGCTATTCATCAGTACACGGGGTATGGCTACACCTTC,CSAIHQYTGYGYTF
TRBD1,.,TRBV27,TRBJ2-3,TGTGCCAGCAGCCCGGGACAGGTCACAAATACGCAGTATTTT,CASSPGQVTNTQYF
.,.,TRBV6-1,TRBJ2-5,TGTGCCAGCAGTGAGCGGTTCGATAGGACCCAGTACTTC,CASSERFDRTQYF
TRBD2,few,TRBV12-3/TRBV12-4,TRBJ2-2,TGTGCCAGCACCAGGACTAGCGGGATGAACACCGGGGAGCTGTTTTTT,CASTRTSGMNTGELFF
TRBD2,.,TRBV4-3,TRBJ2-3,TGCGCCAGCAGCCAAGATCCGACGGGAGGATCCCCAGATACGCAGTATTTT,CASSQDPTGGSPDTQYF